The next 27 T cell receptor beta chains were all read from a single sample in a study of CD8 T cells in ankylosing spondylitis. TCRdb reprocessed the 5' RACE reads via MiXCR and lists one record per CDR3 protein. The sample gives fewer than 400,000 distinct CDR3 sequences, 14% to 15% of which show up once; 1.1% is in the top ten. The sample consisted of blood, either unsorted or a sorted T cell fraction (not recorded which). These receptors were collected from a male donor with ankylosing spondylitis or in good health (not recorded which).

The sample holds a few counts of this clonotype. CDR3 sequence: CASSLWVSGRIGGELFF. The CDR3 bases are TGTGCCAGCAGTTTATGGGTTAGCGGGAGGATCGGCGGGGAGCTGTTTTTT. This chain connects TRBV28 to TRBJ2-2; 10 nucleotides match TRBD2. Germline V lookup: CDR1 MDHEN, CDR2 SYDVKM. The CDR3 covers 17 residues. J was trimmed by 7 bases and V by 0 bases; bases with no gene match: 8.

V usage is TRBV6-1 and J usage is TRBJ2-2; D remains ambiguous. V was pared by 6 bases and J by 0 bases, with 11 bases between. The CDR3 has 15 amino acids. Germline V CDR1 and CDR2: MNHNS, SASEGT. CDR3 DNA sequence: TGTGCCAGCAGGAAGGGATACCCGAACACCGGGGAGCTGTTTTTT. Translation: CASRKGYPNTGELFF.

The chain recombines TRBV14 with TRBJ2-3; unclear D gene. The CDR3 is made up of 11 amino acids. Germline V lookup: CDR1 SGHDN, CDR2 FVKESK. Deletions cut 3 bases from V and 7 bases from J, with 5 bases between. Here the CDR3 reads CASSHLHTQYF. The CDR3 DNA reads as TGTGCCAGCAGCCATCTACATACGCAGTATTTT.

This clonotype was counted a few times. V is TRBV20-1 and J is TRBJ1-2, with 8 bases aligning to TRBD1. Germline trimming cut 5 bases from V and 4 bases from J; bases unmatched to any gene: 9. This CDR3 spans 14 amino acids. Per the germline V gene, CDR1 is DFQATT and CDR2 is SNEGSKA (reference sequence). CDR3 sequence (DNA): TGCAGTGCTTCGCCGACAGGGGCCGGCTATGGCTACACCTTC. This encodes CSASPTGAGYGYTF.

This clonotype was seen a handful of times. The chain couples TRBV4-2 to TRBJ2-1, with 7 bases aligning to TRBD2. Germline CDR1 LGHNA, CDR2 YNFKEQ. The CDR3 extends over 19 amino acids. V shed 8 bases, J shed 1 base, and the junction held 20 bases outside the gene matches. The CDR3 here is CASCSRASTSLLSYNEQFF. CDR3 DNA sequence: TGTGCCAGCTGTTCCCGCGCCTCGACTAGCCTCCTTTCCTACAATGAGCAGTTCTTC.

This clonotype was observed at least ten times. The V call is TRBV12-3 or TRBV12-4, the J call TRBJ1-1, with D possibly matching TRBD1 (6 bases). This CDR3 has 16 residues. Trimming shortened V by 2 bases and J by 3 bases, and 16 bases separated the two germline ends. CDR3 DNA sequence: TGTGCCAGCAGTTTACGGCCGGGGGCAGCGGACACTGAAGCTTTCTTT. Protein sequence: CASSLRPGAADTEAFF.

The CDR3 DNA follows: TGTGCCAGCAGTTTGTTTTCCGGGACAGGGGCTCACGAGCAGTACTTC. Its translation: CASSLFSGTGAHEQYF. The gene calls are TRBV12-3 or TRBV12-4 and TRBJ2-7, with 10 bases that match TRBD1. The CDR3 contains 16 residues. V lost 3 bases to trimming and J lost 5 bases; unmatched junction nucleotides: 10.

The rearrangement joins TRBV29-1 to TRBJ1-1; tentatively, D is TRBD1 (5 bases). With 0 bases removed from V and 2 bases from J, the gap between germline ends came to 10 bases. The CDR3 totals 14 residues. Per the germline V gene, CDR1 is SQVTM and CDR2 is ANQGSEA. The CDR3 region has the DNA TGCAGCGTTGAAGATCGGCAGGGTAACACTGAAGCTTTCTTT. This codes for CSVEDRQGNTEAFF.

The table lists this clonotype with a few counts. The CDR3 DNA reads TGTGCCAGCAGTTTTCCGGGACGCCTGAACACTGAAGCTTTCTTT. Its protein product is CASSFPGRLNTEAFF. The chain uses TRBV25-1 and TRBJ1-1; tentative D call: TRBD1 (5 bases). Trimming left V 5 bases short and J 0 bases short, with 13 bases between. CDR3 length: 15 residues. Germline CDR1 reads MGHDK; CDR2 reads SYGVNS.

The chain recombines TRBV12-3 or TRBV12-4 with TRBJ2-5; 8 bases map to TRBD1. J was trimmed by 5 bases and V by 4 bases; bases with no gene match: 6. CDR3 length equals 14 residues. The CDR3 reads CASSSDRVGETQYF. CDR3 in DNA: TGTGCCAGCAGTTCGGACAGGGTTGGCGAGACCCAGTACTTC.

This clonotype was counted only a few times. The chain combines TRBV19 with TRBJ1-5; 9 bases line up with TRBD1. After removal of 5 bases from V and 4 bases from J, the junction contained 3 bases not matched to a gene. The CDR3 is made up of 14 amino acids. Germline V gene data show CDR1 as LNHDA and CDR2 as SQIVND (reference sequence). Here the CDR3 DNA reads TGTGCCAGTAGTCAACAGGGGGCGAATCAGCCCCAGCATTTT. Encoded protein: CASSQQGANQPQHF.

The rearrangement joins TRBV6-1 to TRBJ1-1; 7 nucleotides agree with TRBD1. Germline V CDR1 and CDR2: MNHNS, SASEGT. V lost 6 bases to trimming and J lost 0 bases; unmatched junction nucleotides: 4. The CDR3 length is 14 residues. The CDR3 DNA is TGTGCCAGCAGAGACAGGGTCGTGAACACTGAAGCTTTCTTT. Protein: CASRDRVVNTEAFF.

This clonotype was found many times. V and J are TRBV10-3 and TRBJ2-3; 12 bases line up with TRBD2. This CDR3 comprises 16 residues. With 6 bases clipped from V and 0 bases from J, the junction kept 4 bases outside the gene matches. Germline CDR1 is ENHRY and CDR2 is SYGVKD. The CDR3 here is CAIRRTSGASTDTQYF. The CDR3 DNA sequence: TGTGCCATCAGGAGGACTAGCGGGGCTAGCACAGATACGCAGTATTTT.

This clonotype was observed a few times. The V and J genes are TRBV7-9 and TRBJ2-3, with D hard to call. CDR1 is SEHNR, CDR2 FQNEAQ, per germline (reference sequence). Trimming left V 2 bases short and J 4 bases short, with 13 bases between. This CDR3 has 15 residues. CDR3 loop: CASSLMVGGSDTQYF. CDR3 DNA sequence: TGTGCCAGCAGCTTAATGGTCGGTGGCTCAGATACGCAGTATTTT.

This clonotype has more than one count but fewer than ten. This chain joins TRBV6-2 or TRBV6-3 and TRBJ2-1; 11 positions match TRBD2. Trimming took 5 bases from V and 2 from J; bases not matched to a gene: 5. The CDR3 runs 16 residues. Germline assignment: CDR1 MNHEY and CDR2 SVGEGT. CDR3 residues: CASSQTSGGPYNEQFF. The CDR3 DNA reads TGTGCCAGCAGTCAAACTAGCGGGGGACCCTACAATGAGCAGTTCTTC.

CDR3: CASSYQSSGNTIYF. Here the CDR3 DNA reads TGTGCCAGCAGTTACCAGAGCTCTGGAAACACCATATATTTT. This chain joins TRBV6-2 or TRBV6-3 and TRBJ1-3; D gene ambiguous. V lost 2 bases and J 0 bases, leaving 5 bases between the germline ends. Germline CDR1 is MNHEY and CDR2 is SVGEGT. The CDR3 runs to 14 residues.

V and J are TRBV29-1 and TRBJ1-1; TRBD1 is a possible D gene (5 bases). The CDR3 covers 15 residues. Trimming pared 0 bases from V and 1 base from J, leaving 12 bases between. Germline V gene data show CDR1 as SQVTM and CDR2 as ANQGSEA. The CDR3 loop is CSVEEKGAGNTEAFF. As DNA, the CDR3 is TGCAGCGTTGAAGAGAAAGGGGCCGGGAACACTGAAGCTTTCTTT.

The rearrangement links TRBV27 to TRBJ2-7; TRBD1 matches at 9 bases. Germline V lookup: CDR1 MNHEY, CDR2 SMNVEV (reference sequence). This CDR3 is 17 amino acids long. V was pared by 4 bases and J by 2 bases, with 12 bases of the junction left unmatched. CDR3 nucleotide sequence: TGTGCCAGCAGTTCCACCACCTTGGGACAGGGCGCCTACGAGCAGTACTTC. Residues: CASSSTTLGQGAYEQYF.

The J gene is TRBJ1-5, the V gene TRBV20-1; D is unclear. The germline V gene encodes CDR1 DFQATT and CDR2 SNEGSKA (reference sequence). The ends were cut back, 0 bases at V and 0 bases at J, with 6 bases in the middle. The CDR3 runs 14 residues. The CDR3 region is CSARDMRSNQPQHF. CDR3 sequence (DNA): TGCAGTGCTAGAGATATGCGTAGCAATCAGCCCCAGCATTTT.

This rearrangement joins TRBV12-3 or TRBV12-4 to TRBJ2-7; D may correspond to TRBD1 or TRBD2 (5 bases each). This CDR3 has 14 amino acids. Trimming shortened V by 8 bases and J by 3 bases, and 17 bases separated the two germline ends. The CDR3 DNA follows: TGTGCCAGCCGAACAGGAGGAAGGGGCTACGAGCAGTACTTC. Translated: CASRTGGRGYEQYF.

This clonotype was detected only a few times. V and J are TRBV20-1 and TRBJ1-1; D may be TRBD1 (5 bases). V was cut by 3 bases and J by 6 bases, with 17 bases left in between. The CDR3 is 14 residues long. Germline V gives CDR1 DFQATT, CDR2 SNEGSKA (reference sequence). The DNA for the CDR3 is TGCAGTGCTAGGCGAACAGGCGGTGTGGCTGAAGCTTTCTTT. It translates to CSARRTGGVAEAFF.

CDR3 sequence: CSVDKFQETQYF. DNA for the CDR3: TGCAGCGTTGATAAATTCCAAGAGACCCAGTACTTC. The genes are TRBV29-1 and TRBJ2-5; D gene ambiguous. Germline V lookup: CDR1 SQVTM, CDR2 ANQGSEA. V was clipped by 3 bases and J by 1 base, with 6 bases between them. The CDR3 has 12 amino acids.

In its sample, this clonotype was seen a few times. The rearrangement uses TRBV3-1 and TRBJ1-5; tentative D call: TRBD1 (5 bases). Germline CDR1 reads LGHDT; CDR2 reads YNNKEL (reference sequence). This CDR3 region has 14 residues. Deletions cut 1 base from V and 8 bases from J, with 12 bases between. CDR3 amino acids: CASSQVGVREPQHF. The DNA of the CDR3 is TGTGCCAGCAGCCAAGTGGGGGTAAGGGAGCCCCAGCATTTT.

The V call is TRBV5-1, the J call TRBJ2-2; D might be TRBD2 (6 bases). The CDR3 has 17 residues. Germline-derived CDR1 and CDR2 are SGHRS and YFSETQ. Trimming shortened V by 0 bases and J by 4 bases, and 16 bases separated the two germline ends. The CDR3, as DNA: TGCGCCAGCAGCTTGGGCGGGACCGTCTACCCCACCGGGGAGCTGTTTTTT. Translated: CASSLGGTVYPTGELFF.

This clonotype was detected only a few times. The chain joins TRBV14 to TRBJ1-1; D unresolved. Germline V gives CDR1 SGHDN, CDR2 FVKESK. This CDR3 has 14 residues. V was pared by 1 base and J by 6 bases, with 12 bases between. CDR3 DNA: TGTGCCAGCAGCCAAGTGAACGGTGGGGCTGAAGCTTTCTTT. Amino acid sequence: CASSQVNGGAEAFF. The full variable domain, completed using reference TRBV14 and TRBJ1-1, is EAGVTQFPSHSVIEKGQTVTLRCDPISGHDNLYWYRRVMGKEIKFLLHFVKESKQDESGMPNNRFLAERTGGTYSTLKVQPAELEDSGVYFCASSQVNGGAEAFFGQGTRLTVV.

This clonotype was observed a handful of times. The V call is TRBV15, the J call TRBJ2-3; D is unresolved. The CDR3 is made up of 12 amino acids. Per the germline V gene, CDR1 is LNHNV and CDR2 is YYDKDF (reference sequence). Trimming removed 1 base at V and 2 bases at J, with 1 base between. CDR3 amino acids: CATSRATDTQYF. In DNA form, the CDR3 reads TGTGCCACCAGCAGAGCCACAGATACGCAGTATTTT.

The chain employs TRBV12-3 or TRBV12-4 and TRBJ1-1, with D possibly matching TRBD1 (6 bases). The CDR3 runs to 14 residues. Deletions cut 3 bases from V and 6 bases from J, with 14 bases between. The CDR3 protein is CASSLSDRIAEAFF. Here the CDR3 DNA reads TGTGCCAGCAGTTTGTCCGACAGGATCGCTGAAGCTTTCTTT.